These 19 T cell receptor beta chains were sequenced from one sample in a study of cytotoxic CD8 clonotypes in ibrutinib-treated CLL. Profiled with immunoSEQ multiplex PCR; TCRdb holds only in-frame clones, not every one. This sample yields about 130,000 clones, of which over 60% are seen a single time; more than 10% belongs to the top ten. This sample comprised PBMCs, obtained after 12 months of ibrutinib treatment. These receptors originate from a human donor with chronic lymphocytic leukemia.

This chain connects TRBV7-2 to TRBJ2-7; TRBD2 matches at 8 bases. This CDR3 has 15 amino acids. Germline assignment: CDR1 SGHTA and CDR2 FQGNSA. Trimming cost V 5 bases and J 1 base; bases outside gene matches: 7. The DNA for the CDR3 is TGTGCCAGCAGCCGGACTAGCAGGGGTTCCTACGAGCAGTACTTC. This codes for CASSRTSRGSYEQYF.

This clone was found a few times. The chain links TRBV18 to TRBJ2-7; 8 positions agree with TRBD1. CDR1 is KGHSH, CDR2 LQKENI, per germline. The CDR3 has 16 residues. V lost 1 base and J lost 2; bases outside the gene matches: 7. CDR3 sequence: CASSPLPGQETYEQYF. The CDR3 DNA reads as TGTGCCAGCTCACCACTGCCGGGACAGGAGACCTACGAGCAGTACTTC.

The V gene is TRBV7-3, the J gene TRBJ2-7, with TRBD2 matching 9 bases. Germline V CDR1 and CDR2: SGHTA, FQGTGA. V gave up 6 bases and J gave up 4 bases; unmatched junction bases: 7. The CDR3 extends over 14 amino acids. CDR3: CASSLGAGGYEQYF. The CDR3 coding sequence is TGTGCCAGCAGTCTGGGGGCGGGAGGGTACGAGCAGTACTTC.

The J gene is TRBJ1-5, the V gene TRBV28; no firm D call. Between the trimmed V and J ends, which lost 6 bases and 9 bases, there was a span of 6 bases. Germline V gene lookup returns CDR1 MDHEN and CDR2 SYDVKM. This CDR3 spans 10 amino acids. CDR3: CASSSGPQHF. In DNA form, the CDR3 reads TGTGCCAGCAGCTCAGGGCCCCAGCATTTT.

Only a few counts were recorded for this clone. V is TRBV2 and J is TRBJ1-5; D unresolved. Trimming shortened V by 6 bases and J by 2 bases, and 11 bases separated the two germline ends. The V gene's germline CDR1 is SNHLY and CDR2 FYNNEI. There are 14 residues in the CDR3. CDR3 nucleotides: TGTGCCAGCAGGGCCCGGGATGGCAATCAGCCCCAGCATTTT. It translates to CASRARDGNQPQHF.

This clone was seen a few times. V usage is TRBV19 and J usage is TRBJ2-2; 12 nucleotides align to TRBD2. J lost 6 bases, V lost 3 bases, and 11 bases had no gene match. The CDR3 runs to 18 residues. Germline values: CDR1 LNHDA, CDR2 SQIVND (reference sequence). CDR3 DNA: TGTGCCAGTAGTATCGGGCTAGCGGGAGGGCCGTTCCCCGGGGAGCTGTTTTTT. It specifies CASSIGLAGGPFPGELFF.

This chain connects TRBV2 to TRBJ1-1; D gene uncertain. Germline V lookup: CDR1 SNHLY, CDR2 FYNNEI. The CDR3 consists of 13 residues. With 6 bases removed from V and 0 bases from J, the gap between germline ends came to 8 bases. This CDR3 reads CASRKGLNTEAFF. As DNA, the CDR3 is TGTGCCAGCAGGAAAGGTTTGAACACTGAAGCTTTCTTT.

The CDR3 loop is CASSLELAGVPLDEQFF. In DNA form, the CDR3 reads TGCGCCAGCAGCTTGGAACTAGCGGGAGTCCCCCTGGATGAGCAGTTCTTC. The rearrangement joins TRBV5-1 to TRBJ2-1, with 11 nucleotides matching TRBD2. This CDR3 comprises 17 residues. Looked up from germline, CDR1 is SGHRS and CDR2 is YFSETQ. The V segment lost 0 bases and the J segment 8 bases; nucleotides outside the gene matches: 10.

DNA of the CDR3: TGTGCCAGCAGCGTAGCGGGAGTTCCCTACGAGCAGTACTTC. Translated, it gives CASSVAGVPYEQYF. The gene calls are TRBV9 and TRBJ2-7; D possibly corresponds to TRBD2 (6 bases). This CDR3 is 14 amino acids long. Germline V CDR1 and CDR2: SGDLS, YYNGEE. Trimming left V 0 bases short and J 2 bases short, with 9 bases between.

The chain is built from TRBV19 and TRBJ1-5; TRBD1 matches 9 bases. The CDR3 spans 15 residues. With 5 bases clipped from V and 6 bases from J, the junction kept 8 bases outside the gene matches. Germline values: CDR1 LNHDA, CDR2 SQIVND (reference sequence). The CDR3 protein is CASSQKQGAGQPQHF. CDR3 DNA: TGTGCCAGTAGTCAAAAACAGGGGGCTGGTCAGCCCCAGCATTTT.

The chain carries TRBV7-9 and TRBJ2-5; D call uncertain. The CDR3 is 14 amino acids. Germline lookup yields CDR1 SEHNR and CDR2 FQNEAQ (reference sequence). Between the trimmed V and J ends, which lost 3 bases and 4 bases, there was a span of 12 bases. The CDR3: CASSLSTKGETQYF. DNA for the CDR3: TGTGCCAGCAGCTTGTCGACAAAAGGAGAGACCCAGTACTTC.

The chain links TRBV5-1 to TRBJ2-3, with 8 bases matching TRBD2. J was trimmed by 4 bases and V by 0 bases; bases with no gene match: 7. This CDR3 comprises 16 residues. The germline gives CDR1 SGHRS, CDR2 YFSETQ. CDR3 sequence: CASSLGLAGRPDTQYF. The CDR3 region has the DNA TGCGCCAGCAGCTTGGGCCTAGCGGGTAGACCAGATACGCAGTATTTT.

The DNA of the CDR3 is TGTGCCATCAGTGATTCGCAAGGGGAGCTGTTTTTT. It encodes CAISDSQGELFF. This chain joins TRBV10-3 and TRBJ2-2; no clear D gene. V lost 3 bases and J lost 8, with 7 bases in between. The CDR3 consists of 12 residues. Per germline, CDR1 ENHRY and CDR2 SYGVKD.

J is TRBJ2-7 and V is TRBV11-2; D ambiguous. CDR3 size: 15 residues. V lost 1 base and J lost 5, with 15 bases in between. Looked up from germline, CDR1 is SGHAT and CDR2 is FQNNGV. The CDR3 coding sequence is TGTGCCAGCAGCTTAGGTTTTTCAGTAGTACACGAGCAGTACTTC. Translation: CASSLGFSVVHEQYF.

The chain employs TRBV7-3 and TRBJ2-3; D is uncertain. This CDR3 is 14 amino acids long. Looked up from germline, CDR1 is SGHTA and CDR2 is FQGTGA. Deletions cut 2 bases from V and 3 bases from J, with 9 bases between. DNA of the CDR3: TGTGCCAGCAGCTTAGATCGGAGAACAGATACGCAGTATTTT. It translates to CASSLDRRTDTQYF.

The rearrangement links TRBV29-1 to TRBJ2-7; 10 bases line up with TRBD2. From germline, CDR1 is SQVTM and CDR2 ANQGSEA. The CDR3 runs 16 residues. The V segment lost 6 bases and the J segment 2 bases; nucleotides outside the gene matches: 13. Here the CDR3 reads CSVNGLAGAYTYEQYF. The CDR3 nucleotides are TGCAGCGTGAATGGGCTAGCGGGAGCGTATACCTACGAGCAGTACTTC.

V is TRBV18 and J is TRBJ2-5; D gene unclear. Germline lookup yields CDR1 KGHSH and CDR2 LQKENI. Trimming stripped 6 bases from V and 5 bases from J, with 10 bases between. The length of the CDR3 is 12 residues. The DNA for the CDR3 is TGTGCCAGCTCCCTCGGGCGGGAGACCCAGTACTTC. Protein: CASSLGRETQYF.

CDR3: CAWSRLREIIPYEQYF. The CDR3, as DNA: TGTGCCTGGAGCAGGTTAAGGGAGATCATCCCCTACGAGCAGTACTTC. V gene TRBV30 combines with J gene TRBJ2-7, with D possibly TRBD2 on 5 matching bases. V was clipped by 3 bases and J by 2 bases, with 20 bases between them. This CDR3 is 16 amino acids long. CDR1 and CDR2 from the germline V gene are GTSNPN and SVGIG (reference sequence).

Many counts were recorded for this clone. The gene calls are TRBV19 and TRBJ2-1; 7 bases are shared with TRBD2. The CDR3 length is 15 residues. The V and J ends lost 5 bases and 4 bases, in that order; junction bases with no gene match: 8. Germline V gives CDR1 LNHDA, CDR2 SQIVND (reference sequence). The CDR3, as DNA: TGTGCCAGTAGTCCCCGGAGCGGGACTTACAATGAGCAGTTCTTC. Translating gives CASSPRSGTYNEQFF.